Sequencing of this T cell receptor (beta chain) was carried out in a study of T-cell memory formation after mild COVID-19. Turning to the study itself: TCR clusters mostly belonged to single donors.

Trimming left V 4 bases short and J 6 bases short, with 21 bases between. The CDR3 extends over 17 amino acids. Germline CDR1 is LNHDA and CDR2 is SQIVND (reference sequence). From 5'RACE with constant-segment primers came TCR alpha and TCR beta cDNA libraries that carried sample barcodes and UMIs. TCRdb used MiXCR to reprocess the 5' RACE reads, holding one entry per CDR3 protein. Among around 49,000 distinct CDR3 sequences listed, 25% to 35% were seen once. Points from the study as a whole: CD4/CD8 balance held among clones contracting day 15 to 85, and later expanders leaned CD4+. CD8+ contracting clones occupied EMRA, while CD4+ ones occupied mainly CM and EM.

A word on this clonotype: Its matching antigen is unknown.

This TCR derives from a man aged 18 to 30 who had mild COVID-19 (a few samples of this study predate the infection). Cell type and time point are not known. V usage is TRBV19 and J usage is TRBJ2-2, with D possibly matching TRBD2 (6 bases). The sequencing input was PBMCs or a T cell subset sorted from them (not recorded which). The CDR3 here is CASSRGLEDYVSGELFF. CDR3 sequence (DNA): TGTGCCAGTAGTAGGGGCCTCGAGGACTACGTCTCCGGGGAGCTGTTTTTT.